These T cell receptor beta chains were read from a single sample in a study of identical twins. Each CDR3 protein is one row after TCRdb ran MiXCR on the 5' RACE reads. The table shows approximately 700,000 distinct CDR3 sequences, with over 15% occurring only once. This sample was shared with a second study, whose subject was T cells expressing NK-cell markers.

The sequencing input was PBMCs. All receptors come from a woman under 30 in good health. The CDR3 runs from the conserved cysteine through the conserved F or W.

v_call cdr3_aa
TRBV3-1 CTSTPQGGLAGASGELFF
TRBV9 CASSGRQTNYGYTF
TRBV20-1 CSARDHLVSEQFF
TRBV12-3/TRBV12-4 CASSLARSGGKAFF
TRBV11-1 CASSSSLAAVNDYNEQFF
TRBV4-2 CASSPQAGVTPTDTQYF
TRBV6-2/TRBV6-3 CASSLRPTGELFF
TRBV20-1 CSAGGGRGRYNEQFF
TRBV15 CATSRGRRASGVLTDTQYF
TRBV6-5 CASSYRGARDYEQYF
TRBV11-3 CASSRVGGLRTEAFF
TRBV7-3 CASSLSGAGTEAFF
TRBV28 CASTGATQYF
TRBV7-7 CASSPSLASYSEQFF
TRBV30 CAWRRLAGRVDTQYF
TRBV20-1 CSARGRQSGERNEQFF
TRBV5-1 CASSLRSQGRGTDTQYF
TRBV7-2 CASSLVQSNQPQHF
TRBV6-5 CASSYGSGAFF
TRBV11-2 CASSLNPGDTQYF
TRBV3-1 CASSGTGAYEQFF
TRBV12-3/TRBV12-4 CASSYSEIVGELFF
TRBV10-3 CAISAGTGDEQYF
TRBV9 CASSVEAGRNEQFF
TRBV12-3/TRBV12-4 CASSRDSTIYF
TRBV6-4 CASSGPGAAQYF
TRBV12-3/TRBV12-4 CASSFDGGPYEQYF
TRBV4-3 CASSHLWGKTETDTQYF
TRBV5-1 CASTTTSGSRETQYF
TRBV5-1 CASSLGDSNNEQFF
TRBV5-1 CASSPGPHSSYEQYF
TRBV24-1 CATSARVGEQFF
TRBV29-1 CSVRRGSSYNEQFF
TRBV7-6 CASSLAPTGEWYEAFF
TRBV12-5 CASGLVLLAGGPYNEQFF
TRBV7-9 CASSFPGQGTYGYTF
TRBV7-2 CASSLVGGGDTQYF
TRBV6-1 CASRSYAPGELFF
TRBV19 CASSTAGRIYEQYF
TRBV20-1 CSARNSRGDTQYF
TRBV5-6 CASTLGLKGGYTF
TRBV29-1 CSVALTAHSYEQYF